This is a list of T cell receptor beta chains from one sample in a study of shared clonotypes between healthy human individuals. Assay: immunoSEQ multiplex PCR; the TCRdb copy retains only in-frame clones and omits some. The repertoire holds some 2.1 million clones, with roughly 96% as singletons. Source material: naive CD4+ T cells sorted from blood. These receptors were collected from a man aged 18 to 30 in good health. Both conserved end residues are part of each CDR3. Fields, in order: D gene, V gene, clone size, J gene, CDR3 protein, CDR3 DNA. The D gene is left open where the match is weak. Not every row has a clone size; where given, it reads once, few, many or a size class.

TRBD1	TRBV9	once	TRBJ2-1	CASSPRTGGNEQFF	TGTGCCAGCAGCCCTAGGACAGGGGGCAATGAGCAGTTCTTC
NA	TRBV2	NA	TRBJ2-2	CASNGQGRYTGELFF	TGTGCCAGCAATGGGCAGGGACGGTACACCGGGGAGCTGTTTTTT
NA	TRBV30	NA	TRBJ2-4	CAWSVGSQNIQYF	TGTGCCTGGAGTGTAGGGTCTCAAAACATTCAGTACTTC
NA	TRBV19	NA	TRBJ1-5	CASKPLRSGNQPQHF	TGTGCCAGTAAGCCCCTCAGGAGTGGCAATCAGCCCCAGCATTTT
TRBD1	TRBV18	NA	TRBJ1-5	CASSPRRDRVHQPQHF	TGTGCCAGCTCACCACGCCGGGACAGGGTGCATCAGCCCCAGCATTTT
NA	TRBV6-6	NA	TRBJ1-2	CASSSEPGNRNYGHTF	TGTGCCAGCAGTTCCGAACCGGGGAATAGGAACTATGGCCACACCTTC
NA	TRBV28	NA	TRBJ2-5	CASSLLQETQYF	TGTGCCAGCAGTCTCCTACAAGAGACCCAGTACTTC
NA	TRBV29-1	NA	TRBJ2-5	CSVDRGGETQYF	TGCAGCGTTGATAGGGGCGGGGAGACCCAGTACTTC
NA	TRBV9	NA	TRBJ1-1	CASSEIKTDEIVTEAFF	TGTGCCAGCAGCGAAATTAAAACTGACGAAATTGTAACTGAAGCTTTCTTT
TRBD2	TRBV11-2	NA	TRBJ2-2	CASSLKGLAGTGELFF	TGTGCCAGCAGCTTAAAAGGACTAGCCGGCACCGGGGAGCTGTTTTTT
NA	TRBV30	once	TRBJ2-1	CALGAGPRNKGQFF	TGTGCCTTGGGCGCCGGACCCCGAAACAAAGGGCAGTTCTTC
NA	TRBV10-2	NA	TRBJ1-1	CASSPNRSGTEAFF	TGCGCCAGCAGCCCGAACAGGAGCGGGACTGAAGCTTTCTTT
NA	TRBV28	NA	TRBJ2-2	CASRLTVGELFF	TGTGCCAGCAGACTGACGGTCGGGGAGCTGTTTTTT
TRBD2	TRBV4-1	once	TRBJ2-1	CASSQDRRTSGYNEQFF	TGCGCCAGCAGCCAAGATAGGAGGACTAGCGGCTACAATGAGCAGTTCTTC
NA	TRBV12-5	once	TRBJ2-3	CASGSPGTDTQYF	TGTGCTAGTGGTTCCCCGGGAACAGATACGCAGTATTTT
TRBD1	TRBV28	NA	TRBJ1-5	CASSLARQGGPYSNQPQHF	TGTGCCAGCAGTTTAGCCCGACAGGGCGGCCCATATAGCAATCAGCCCCAGCATTTT
NA	TRBV25-1	NA	TRBJ2-1	CASSEYGGKDEQFF	TGTGCCAGCAGTGAATACGGGGGCAAGGATGAGCAGTTCTTC
NA	TRBV5-1	NA	TRBJ2-5	CASSRQVEVQETQYF	TGCGCCAGCAGCCGACAGGTAGAGGTTCAAGAGACCCAGTACTTC
TRBD2	TRBV5-1	NA	TRBJ2-3	CASSLSAGGADTQYF	TGCGCCAGCAGCTTGTCAGCGGGAGGTGCAGATACGCAGTATTTT
TRBD2	TRBV27	NA	TRBJ2-5	CAIRLAGDRETQYF	TGTGCCATCAGACTAGCGGGGGATCGAGAGACCCAGTACTTC
TRBD1	TRBV6-6	NA	TRBJ2-7	CASRKRQGHEQYF	TGTGCCAGCAGAAAAAGACAGGGCCACGAGCAGTACTTC
NA	TRBV28	NA	TRBJ2-7	CASSFGRDEQYF	TGTGCCAGCAGTTTTGGGAGAGACGAGCAGTACTTC
NA	TRBV30	NA	TRBJ1-2	CAWSVTGGNYGYTF	TGTGCCTGGAGTGTAACGGGGGGGAACTATGGCTACACCTTC
NA	TRBV15	NA	TRBJ2-7	CATSTLLHYEQYF	TGTGCCACCAGCACCCTCCTGCATTACGAGCAGTACTTC
NA	TRBV19	NA	TRBJ1-2	CASSIGGLYGYTF	TGTGCCAGTAGTATCGGTGGCTTATATGGCTACACCTTC
NA	TRBV28	NA	TRBJ1-1	CASSKFGQPNTEAFF	TGTGCCAGCAGCAAATTCGGACAGCCGAACACTGAAGCTTTCTTT
TRBD2	TRBV9	once	TRBJ2-2	CASTTNGRGDTGELFF	TGTGCCAGCACCACGAACGGGAGGGGAGACACCGGGGAGCTGTTTTTT
NA	TRBV5-4	NA	TRBJ2-3	CASSTDGTDTQYF	TGTGCCAGCAGCACGGACGGCACAGATACGCAGTATTTT
NA	TRBV5-8	NA	TRBJ1-2	CASSLEAGLTYGYTF	TGTGCCAGCAGCTTGGAGGCAGGGCTAACTTATGGCTACACCTTC
NA	TRBV6-1	NA	TRBJ2-5	CASIGLDYTQETQYF	TGTGCCAGCATTGGTTTGGATTATACGCAAGAGACCCAGTACTTC
NA	TRBV5-1	NA	TRBJ2-1	CASSFFSLALSYNEQFF	TGCGCCAGCAGCTTTTTTAGTCTAGCGCTTTCCTACAATGAGCAGTTCTTC
NA	TRBV7-7	NA	TRBJ2-5	CASNSGVKTQYF	TGTGCTAGCAACTCTGGGGTAAAGACCCAGTACTTC
NA	TRBV7-9	once	TRBJ1-4	CASSYDRFQGSNEKLFF	TGTGCCAGCAGCTATGACAGGTTTCAGGGCAGTAATGAAAAACTGTTTTTT
NA	TRBV21-1	NA	TRBJ1-5	CASSKLGERQSNQPQHF	TGTGCCAGCAGCAAGCTTGGGGAACGGCAAAGCAATCAGCCCCAGCATTTT
TRBD2	TRBV2	NA	TRBJ2-7	CASSEGQSSTPGRVDEQYF	TGTGCCAGCAGTGAAGGGCAGTCCTCTACCCCTGGGAGGGTGGACGAGCAGTACTTC
TRBD2	TRBV30	NA	TRBJ2-7	CAWSISGAGYEQYF	TGTGCCTGGAGTATAAGCGGGGCGGGGTACGAGCAGTACTTC
NA	TRBV6-1	NA	TRBJ1-6	CASSEAQGSFLGRSYNSPLHF	TGTGCCAGCAGTGAAGCGCAGGGTTCGTTTTTAGGACGCTCCTATAATTCACCCCTCCACTTT
NA	TRBV7-9	NA	TRBJ2-7	CASSLTQGPYEQYF	TGTGCCAGCAGCTTAACCCAGGGCCCCTACGAGCAGTACTTC
TRBD2	TRBV9	NA	TRBJ2-3	CASSFRGTSGGADTQYF	TGTGCCAGCAGCTTCAGAGGGACTAGCGGGGGGGCAGATACGCAGTATTTT
TRBD1	TRBV28	NA	TRBJ1-1	CASSRGTGQVEAFF	TGTGCCAGCAGCCGCGGGACAGGGCAGGTTGAAGCTTTCTTT
NA	TRBV23-1	NA	TRBJ1-2	CASSHGEVNYGYTF	TGCGCCAGCAGTCACGGGGAGGTCAACTATGGCTACACCTTC
TRBD1	TRBV6-6	few	TRBJ2-7	CASSRTGTGSYEQYF	TGTGCCAGCAGCAGGACCGGGACAGGCAGCTACGAGCAGTACTTC
TRBD1	TRBV6-5	NA	TRBJ1-4	CASSRDRGWEKLFF	TGTGCCAGCAGCCGGGACAGGGGATGGGAAAAACTGTTTTTT
TRBD2	TRBV6-5	NA	TRBJ2-3	CASSYTRLAGVDTQYF	TGTGCCAGCAGTTACACCCGACTAGCGGGGGTGGATACGCAGTATTTT
NA	TRBV6-1	NA	TRBJ1-2	CASSGQRYGYTF	TGTGCCAGCAGTGGTCAAAGGTATGGCTACACCTTC
TRBD2	TRBV6-5	NA	TRBJ2-2	CASRPGGNTGELFF	TGTGCCAGCAGACCGGGGGGGAACACCGGGGAGCTGTTTTTT
NA	TRBV5-6	NA	TRBJ2-7	CASSLVGQSGNF	TGTGCCAGCAGCTTGGTCGGGCAGAGTGGGAACTTC
TRBD2	TRBV4-3	NA	TRBJ2-1	CASSQEAGGSYNEQFF	TGCGCCAGCAGCCAAGAAGCGGGAGGCTCCTACAATGAGCAGTTCTTC
TRBD2	TRBV7-2	NA	TRBJ2-7	CASSLERGVSYEQYF	TGTGCCAGCAGCTTAGAACGGGGGGTATCCTACGAGCAGTACTTC
TRBD1	TRBV4-3	NA	TRBJ2-2	CASSQLGQGVFGELFF	TGCGCCAGCAGCCAACTGGGACAGGGAGTCTTCGGGGAGCTGTTTTTT
TRBD1	TRBV7-2	once	TRBJ1-6	CASSLDRVTPLHF	TGTGCCAGCAGCCTAGACAGGGTTACACCCCTCCACTTT
NA	TRBV9	NA	TRBJ2-5	CASSVGARGGSDETQYF	TGTGCCAGCAGCGTAGGGGCGAGAGGTGGGTCGGATGAGACCCAGTACTTC